These 19 T cell receptor beta chains share one sample of origin, sequenced in a study of Ad26.COV2.S vaccination and SARS-CoV-2 variants. Generated by immunoSEQ multiplex PCR, the TCRdb table keeps only in-frame clones and is missing some. The sample holds roughly 700,000 clones, roughly 90% seen once. Treatment given: some 19 received Ad26.COV2.S at low or high dose, single or two shots; about 5 received placebo; per-sample allocation not given. Sampling was done on day 63 after the first vaccine or placebo injection. The sample here was peripheral blood, taken in a trial of Ad26.COV2.S vaccine versus placebo. These receptors came from a person aged 18-65 years who received the Ad26.COV2.S COVID-19 vaccine or a placebo.

The chain couples TRBV6-5 to TRBJ2-3; 8 bases are a match to TRBD2. The CDR3 has 13 residues. The germline V gene encodes CDR1 MNHEY and CDR2 SVGAGI. V was clipped by 7 bases and J by 4 bases; unmatched bases: 4. CDR3 sequence reads: CASKIAGSDTQYF. CDR3 nucleotide sequence: TGTGCCAGCAAGATAGCGGGATCAGATACGCAGTATTTT.

V is TRBV7-9 and J is TRBJ2-7; D ambiguous. The V end lost 2 bases, the J end lost 3 bases, and 8 bases lay between the germline ends. The CDR3 sequence is 13 residues long. Germline V gene data show CDR1 as SEHNR and CDR2 as FQNEAQ (reference sequence). CDR3 sequence reads: CASSLLESYEQYF. The CDR3 DNA reads TGTGCCAGCAGCTTACTGGAAAGCTACGAGCAGTACTTC.

The chain joins TRBV7-2 to TRBJ2-3, with TRBD2 identical over 7 bases. Trimming at V came to 5 bases and at J to 1 base, leaving 12 bases not matched to a gene. Per the germline V gene, CDR1 is SGHTA and CDR2 is FQGNSA. This CDR3 has 17 amino acids. The CDR3 sequence is CASSPKPKRGGTDTQYF. The CDR3 nucleotides read TGTGCCAGCAGCCCGAAACCAAAACGGGGGGGCACAGATACGCAGTATTTT.

The chain employs TRBV15 and TRBJ2-5; weak D call: TRBD2 (5 bases). The CDR3 is made up of 13 amino acids. The germline V gene has CDR1 LNHNV and CDR2 YYDKDF (reference sequence). The V end lost 5 bases, the J end lost 9 bases, and 16 bases lay between the germline ends. The DNA of the CDR3 is TGTGCCACCAGCTTAGACGGGCCCGGGGCCCAGTACTTC. Amino acids: CATSLDGPGAQYF.

About this clone itself: Other DNA sequences in the same sample also yield this CDR3. The chain recombines TRBV5-1 with TRBJ2-5, with 7 nucleotides matching TRBD2. Trimming removed 0 bases from V and 2 bases from J; junction bases left unmatched: 1. Germline values: CDR1 SGHRS, CDR2 YFSETQ. The CDR3 contains 14 residues. The CDR3 DNA reads TGCGCCAGCAGCTTGGAGCGGGGACAAGAGACCCAGTACTTC. Translating gives CASSLERGQETQYF.

This sequence joins TRBV7-2 and TRBJ2-1; D perhaps matches TRBD2 (5 bases). Germline V CDR1 and CDR2: SGHTA, FQGNSA. The CDR3 is 16 residues long. V was trimmed by 2 bases and J by 0 bases, leaving 11 bases between them. The CDR3 spells CASSLQPGSSYNEQFF. CDR3 nucleotide sequence: TGTGCCAGCAGCTTACAGCCGGGGAGCTCCTACAATGAGCAGTTCTTC. Full variable domain (outside the CDR3, taken from reference TRBV7-2 and TRBJ2-1): GAGVSQSPSNKVTEKGKDVELRCDPISGHTALYWYRQSLGQGLEFLIYFQGNSAPDKSGLPSDRFSAERTGGSVSTLTIQRTQQEDSAVYLCASSLQPGSSYNEQFFGPGTRLTVL.

V usage is TRBV9 and J usage is TRBJ2-3; a possible D gene is TRBD2 (6 bases). CDR1 is SGDLS, CDR2 YYNGEE, per germline. V was cut by 0 bases and J by 4 bases, with 18 bases left in between. The CDR3 totals 17 residues. The CDR3 spells CASSVGASAGTADTQYF. Here the CDR3 DNA reads TGTGCCAGCAGCGTAGGGGCTAGCGCAGGGACGGCAGATACGCAGTATTTT. Supplemented by reference TRBV9 and TRBJ2-3, the full variable domain reads DSGVTQTPKHLITATGQRVTLRCSPRSGDLSVYWYQQSLDQGLQFLIQYYNGEERAKGNILERFSAQQFPDLHSELNLSSLELGDSALYFCASSVGASAGTADTQYFGPGTRLTVL.

V gene TRBV7-2 combines with J gene TRBJ1-5; maybe TRBD1 (6 bases). The CDR3 covers 15 residues. Trimming took 5 bases from V and 2 from J, leaving 13 bases between them. Per germline, CDR1 SGHTA and CDR2 FQGNSA. The CDR3 sequence is CASSVQGLGNQPQHF. CDR3 coding DNA: TGTGCCAGCAGCGTACAGGGTTTGGGCAATCAGCCCCAGCATTTT.

Written as DNA, the CDR3 is TGCAGCGTCGTGAGGGGGGTGACCGCCAATGAGCAGTTCTTC. Translated: CSVVRGVTANEQFF. This chain joins TRBV29-1 and TRBJ2-1; D may be TRBD1 or TRBD2 (6 bases each). The germline V gene has CDR1 SQVTM and CDR2 ANQGSEA. Trimming pared 6 bases from V and 6 bases from J, leaving 18 bases between. The CDR3 consists of 14 residues.

The J gene is TRBJ1-1, the V gene TRBV3-1 (or the pseudogene TRBV3-2); no reliable D call. The CDR3 is made up of 14 amino acids. V was clipped by 7 bases and J by 4 bases, with 16 bases between them. The V gene's germline CDR1 is LGHDT and CDR2 YNNKEL (reference sequence). CDR3 sequence (DNA): TGTGCCAGCACCAGCACGTGGGTCAGCACTGAAGCTTTCTTT. As protein: CASTSTWVSTEAFF.

The V and J genes are TRBV20-1 and TRBJ2-7; no definite D call. Germline CDR1 and CDR2: DFQATT and SNEGSKA (reference sequence). This CDR3 contains 11 residues. V was trimmed by 6 bases and J by 1 base, leaving 7 bases between them. The DNA for the CDR3 is TGCAGTGCCTTGGGATCCTACGAGCAGTACTTC. It encodes CSALGSYEQYF.

The chain uses TRBV2 and TRBJ2-5; maybe TRBD2 (6 bases). Looked up from germline, CDR1 is SNHLY and CDR2 is FYNNEI. This CDR3 is built from 15 residues. Trimming removed 4 bases at V and 4 bases at J, with 16 bases between. In nucleotides, the CDR3 is TGTGCCAGCAGTGTCGGAGGGGCCGCTCGAGAGACCCAGTACTTC. Protein: CASSVGGAARETQYF.

The J gene is TRBJ2-2, the V gene TRBV5-6, with 12 bases fitting TRBD1. Germline V gives CDR1 SGHDT, CDR2 YYEEEE. The CDR3 contains 18 residues. V lost 1 base, J lost 1 base, and 5 bases stayed unmatched. The CDR3 bases are TGTGCCAGCAGCTTGTTCGGGACAGGGGGCTGGAACACCGGGGAGCTGTTTTTT. Protein sequence: CASSLFGTGGWNTGELFF.

A word on this clone: A much bigger clone sits one base away, suggesting this may be a read error. This sequence joins TRBV5-4 and TRBJ1-2, with a possible D match to TRBD1 (6 bases). V shed 0 bases and J shed 7 bases, with 7 bases lying between them. The CDR3 totals 12 residues. Germline V lookup: CDR1 SGHNT, CDR2 YYREEE (reference sequence). The CDR3 sequence is CASSLDRVGYTF. The CDR3 nucleotides read TGTGCCAGCAGCTTGGACAGGGTTGGCTACACCTTC.

The V call is TRBV23-1, the J call TRBJ2-7, with TRBD1 as a possible D gene (5 bases). TRBV23-1 is identified as an open reading frame with a role that is uncertain. The CDR3 consists of 16 residues. V lost 4 bases to trimming and J lost 4 bases, with 20 bases between them. CDR3 region: CASSPLRRVQHYEQYF. In DNA, the CDR3 is TGCGCCAGCAGTCCCCTCCGCAGGGTACAGCATTACGAGCAGTACTTC.

The V gene is TRBV6-5, the J gene TRBJ1-2; D not certain. CDR1 is MNHEY and CDR2 is SVGAGI in the germline V gene. Trimming took 5 bases from V and 8 from J, leaving 18 bases between them. The CDR3 consists of 14 residues. The CDR3 coding sequence is TGTGCCAGCAGTCCCGGGCCTAGTCATAGGGGCTACACCTTC. Its translation: CASSPGPSHRGYTF.

The chain joins TRBV11-2 to TRBJ1-5, with 11 bases lining up with TRBD1. The CDR3 extends over 18 amino acids. In germline, CDR1 is SGHAT, CDR2 FQNNGV. The V and J ends lost 5 bases and 0 bases, in that order; junction bases with no gene match: 9. The CDR3 reads CASSPGDRGSPSNQPQHF. CDR3 coding DNA: TGTGCCAGCAGCCCTGGGGACAGGGGGAGCCCTAGCAATCAGCCCCAGCATTTT. The full variable domain, with the rest looked up from reference TRBV11-2 and TRBJ1-5, is EAGVAQSPRYKIIEKRQSVAFWCNPISGHATLYWYQQILGQGPKLLIQFQNNGVVDDSQLPKDRFSAERLKGVDSTLKIQPAKLEDSAVYLCASSPGDRGSPSNQPQHFGDGTRLSIL.

This sequence joins TRBV6-5 and TRBJ1-5; possibly TRBD1 for D (5 bases). Germline V CDR1 and CDR2: MNHEY, SVGAGI. This CDR3 has 14 amino acids. Trimming took off 6 bases at V and 0 bases at J, with 9 bases between the two ends. The CDR3 region is CASRQENSNQPQHF. The DNA of the CDR3 is TGTGCCAGCAGACAGGAAAATAGCAATCAGCCCCAGCATTTT.

This chain uses TRBV10-3 with TRBJ2-7, with 14 bases lining up with TRBD2. CDR1 is ENHRY and CDR2 is SYGVKD in the germline V gene. J was trimmed by 0 bases and V by 6 bases; bases with no gene match: 10. The CDR3 is made up of 18 amino acids. The CDR3 nucleotides read TGTGCCATCAGGCAATCGGCGGGACTAGCGGGAGCCTCCTACGAGCAGTACTTC. Translating gives CAIRQSAGLAGASYEQYF.